The T cell receptor (beta chain) described here comes from a study of blood T cell repertoires in COVID-19. The wider study: The cDNA or gDNA used as material had been derived from T cells, B-cell-depleted T cells, or PBMCs.

TCRdb's table, derived via immunoSEQ multiplex PCR, lists solely in-frame clones and lacks some. The sample holds around 120,000 clones, around 88% seen once. In germline, CDR1 is KGHSH, CDR2 LQKENI. Trimming removed 1 base from V and 3 bases from J, with 6 bases in between. The CDR3 consists of 14 residues. The receptor was isolated from a woman in her 50s with active or convalescent COVID-19. The source material was peripheral blood. The gene calls are TRBV18 and TRBJ2-2; D unclear. CDR3 coding DNA: TGTGCCAGCTCACCACAGCGTGACACCGGGGAGCTGTTTTTT. Translating gives CASSPQRDTGELFF. The complete variable domain, with remaining parts taken from reference TRBV18 and TRBJ2-2, reads NAGVMQNPRHLVRRRGQEARLRCSPMKGHSHVYWYRQLPEEGLKFMVYLQKENIIDESGMPKERFSAEFPKEGPSILRIQQVVRGDSAAYFCASSPQRDTGELFFGEGSRLTVL.